Reported below is one TCR beta chain. As yet, its antigen is unknown. This record comes from a study of early T cells in non-severe SARS-CoV-2 infection. Study summary: Investigators sequenced bulk RNA drawn from unsorted whole blood, and chains remained unpaired.

Study-wide results and limits: Matches to VDJdb favored anti-spike CD8 responses and missed private and CD4 specificities.

CDR3 length: 16 amino acids. V was cut by 0 bases and J by 5 bases, with 15 bases left in between. The V gene's germline CDR1 is MGHRA and CDR2 YSYEKL. Each cDNA molecule carried a unique molecular identifier. Via MiXCR, TCRdb re-called the 5' RACE reads, giving one row per CDR3 protein. Of about 63,000 distinct CDR3 sequences listed, approximately 12% were seen once; the top ten hold around 4.7%. The chain uses TRBV4-1 and TRBJ2-3; D gene unclear. The sample was whole blood. This receptor was identified in an adult who was a healthcare worker with PCR-confirmed SARS-CoV-2 infection or an uninfected control (not recorded which). In nucleotides, the CDR3 is TGCGCCAGCAGCCAAGATCGCGTCGGATTACAAGATACGCAGTATTTT. This sequence encodes CASSQDRVGLQDTQYF.